This TCR beta chain was obtained from a study of response to subunit inactivated influenza vaccine. TCRdb redid the calling of the RT-PCR reads with MiXCR, one entry per CDR3 protein. The sample lists some 480,000 distinct CDR3 sequences, roughly 9.8% occurring once. The length of the CDR3 is 17 residues. V trimming: 4 bases; J trimming: 4 bases; junction bases outside the gene matches: 7. The V gene's germline CDR1 is KGHDR and CDR2 SFDVKD. This clonotype was detected many times. This TCR was sampled from a man aged 45-65 years who received an inactivated influenza vaccine. The chain uses TRBV24-1 and TRBJ2-2; 11 nucleotides agree with TRBD2. The source was PBMCs from blood, collected more than 35 days after vaccination. The CDR3 reads CATSDLGLAGRTGELFF. For the CDR3, the DNA is TGTGCCACCAGTGACTTAGGACTAGCGGGTCGCACCGGGGAGCTGTTTTTT.